The clone carrying this TCR beta chain was detected only once. The data derive from a study of blood T cell repertoires in COVID-19. Study-wide background: The study drew acute and convalescent COVID-19 samples from the United States, Italy and Spain. From T cells, B-cell-depleted T cells, or PBMCs came the material, which was cDNA or gDNA.

As originally analysed: Amplified reference gene primers provided the basis for estimating nucleated cell counts. Repertoires were generated with immunoSEQ multiplex PCR, while TCRdb's copy carries only in-frame clones and drops some. From that table come the V and J calls and clone size; the DNA was used to work out D and trimming. The sample holds some 210,000 clones, 80% to 90% seen once. Source material: peripheral blood. This receptor was obtained from a woman in her 70s with active or convalescent COVID-19.

The CDR3: CATGQGLYEQYF. The CDR3 DNA reads TGTGCCACAGGACAGGGCCTATACGAGCAGTACTTC. V and J are TRBV6-5 and TRBJ2-7; the match to TRBD1 covers 8 bases. The CDR3 contains 12 residues. The V gene's germline CDR1 is MNHEY and CDR2 SVGAGI. With V trimmed by 10 bases and J by 4 bases, 6 bases remained unmatched.